There are many counts of the clone carrying this T cell receptor beta chain. This entry comes from a study of response to subunit inactivated influenza vaccine. Trimming stripped 6 bases from V and 2 bases from J, with 18 bases between. This CDR3 is built from 15 residues. Germline V lookup: CDR1 DFQATT, CDR2 SNEGSKA (reference sequence). TCRdb reprocessed the RT-PCR reads with MiXCR, giving one entry per CDR3 protein. The sample lists around 530,000 distinct CDR3 sequences, roughly 12% seen once, with about 9.4% in the top ten. V is TRBV20-1 and J is TRBJ2-3; a weak D match, TRBD2 (6 bases). The source was PBMCs from blood, collected on the day of vaccination. This clonotype originated in a man in his forties or fifties who received an inactivated influenza vaccine. In nucleotides, the CDR3 is TGCAGTGCAGATCCCCGGGACTTCCACACAGATACGCAGTATTTT. Its translation: CSADPRDFHTDTQYF.